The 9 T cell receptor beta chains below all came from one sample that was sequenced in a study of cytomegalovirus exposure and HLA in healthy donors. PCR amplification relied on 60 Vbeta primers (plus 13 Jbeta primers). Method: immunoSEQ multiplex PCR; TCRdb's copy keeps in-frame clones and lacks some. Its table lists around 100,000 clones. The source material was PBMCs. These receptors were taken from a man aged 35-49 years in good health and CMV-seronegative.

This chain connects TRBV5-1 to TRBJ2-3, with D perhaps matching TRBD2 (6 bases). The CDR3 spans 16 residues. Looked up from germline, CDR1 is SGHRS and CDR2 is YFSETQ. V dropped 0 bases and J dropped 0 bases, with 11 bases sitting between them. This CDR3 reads CASSLDSGLSTDTQYF. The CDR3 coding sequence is TGCGCCAGCAGCTTGGATTCGGGACTTAGCACAGATACGCAGTATTTT.

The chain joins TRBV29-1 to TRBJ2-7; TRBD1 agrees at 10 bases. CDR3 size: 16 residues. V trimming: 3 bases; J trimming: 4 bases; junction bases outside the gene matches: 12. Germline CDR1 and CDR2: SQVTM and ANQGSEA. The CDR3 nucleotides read TGCAGCGTTGAGGGCCTGAGACAGGGGGCGAGTTACGAGCAGTACTTC. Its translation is CSVEGLRQGASYEQYF.

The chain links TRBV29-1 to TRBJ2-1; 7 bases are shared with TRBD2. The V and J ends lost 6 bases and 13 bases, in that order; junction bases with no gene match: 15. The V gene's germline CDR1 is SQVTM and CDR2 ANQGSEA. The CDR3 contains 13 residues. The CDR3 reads CSVGWTSLFGQFF. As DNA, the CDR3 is TGCAGCGTCGGTTGGACTAGTTTGTTCGGCCAGTTCTTC.

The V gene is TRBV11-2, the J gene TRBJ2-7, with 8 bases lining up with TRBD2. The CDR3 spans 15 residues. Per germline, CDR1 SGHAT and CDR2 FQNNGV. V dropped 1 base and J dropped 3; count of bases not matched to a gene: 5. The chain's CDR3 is CASSLGSGSVYEQYF. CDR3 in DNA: TGTGCCAGCAGCTTAGGAAGCGGGAGTGTCTACGAGCAGTACTTC. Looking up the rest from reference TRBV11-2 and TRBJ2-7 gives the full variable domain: EAGVAQSPRYKIIEKRQSVAFWCNPISGHATLYWYQQILGQGPKLLIQFQNNGVVDDSQLPKDRFSAERLKGVDSTLKIQPAKLEDSAVYLCASSLGSGSVYEQYFGPGTRLTVT.

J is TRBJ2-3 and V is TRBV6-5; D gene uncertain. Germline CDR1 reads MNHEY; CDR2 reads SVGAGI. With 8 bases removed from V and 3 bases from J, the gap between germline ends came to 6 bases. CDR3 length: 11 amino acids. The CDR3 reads CASSTTDTQYF. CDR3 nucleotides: TGTGCCAGCTCCACTACAGATACGCAGTATTTT.

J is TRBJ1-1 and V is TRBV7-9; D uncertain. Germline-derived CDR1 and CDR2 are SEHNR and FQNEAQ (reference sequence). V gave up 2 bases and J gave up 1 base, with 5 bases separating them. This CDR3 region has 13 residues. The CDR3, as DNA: TGTGCCAGCAGCTTATCATCGAACACTGAAGCTTTCTTT. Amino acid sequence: CASSLSSNTEAFF.

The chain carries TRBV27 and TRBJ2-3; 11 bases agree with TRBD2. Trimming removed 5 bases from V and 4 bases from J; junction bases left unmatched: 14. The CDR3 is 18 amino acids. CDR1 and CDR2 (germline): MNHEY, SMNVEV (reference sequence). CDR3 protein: CASSPRLAGRVRADTQYF. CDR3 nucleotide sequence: TGTGCCAGCAGTCCCAGACTAGCGGGGAGGGTCAGGGCAGATACGCAGTATTTT.

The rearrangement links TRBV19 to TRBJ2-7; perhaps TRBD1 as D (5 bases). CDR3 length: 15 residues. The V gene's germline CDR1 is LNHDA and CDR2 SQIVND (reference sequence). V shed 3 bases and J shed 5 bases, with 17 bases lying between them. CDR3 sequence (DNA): TGTGCCAGTAGTATCTATTCGGCAGGGTTGGACGAGCAGTACTTC. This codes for CASSIYSAGLDEQYF.

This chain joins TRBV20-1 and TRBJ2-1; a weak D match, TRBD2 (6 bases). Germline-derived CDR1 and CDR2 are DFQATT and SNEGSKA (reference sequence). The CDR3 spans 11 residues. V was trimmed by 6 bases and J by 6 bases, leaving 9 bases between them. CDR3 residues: CSARDFNEQFF. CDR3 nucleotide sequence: TGCAGTGCCCGGGACTTCAATGAGCAGTTCTTC.